This T cell receptor beta chain was sequenced for a study of cytomegalovirus exposure and HLA in healthy donors. Turning to the study itself: In a previous analysis, 117 million unique TCR beta sequences were found from 150 million to 200 million T cells.

Vbeta (60) and Jbeta (13) primers were used in the PCR. Generated by immunoSEQ multiplex PCR, the TCRdb table keeps only in-frame clones and is missing some. The sample consists of more than 70,000 clones, under 80% of them appearing once. Points from the study as a whole: Further analysis, carried out later, found HLA-associated TCR beta chains more clonally expanded than equally common other chains.

On this clone: The antigen remains undetermined.

There are 13 residues in the CDR3. The germline gives CDR1 MNHNS, CDR2 SASEGT. With 5 bases removed from V and 7 bases from J, the gap between germline ends came to 14 bases. The chain joins TRBV6-1 to TRBJ1-1; tentatively, D is TRBD1 (5 bases). The sequence was collected from a boy aged 5-17 years in good health and CMV-seronegative. Sequenced: PBMCs. The CDR3: CASSSIRDSEAFF. The CDR3, as DNA: TGTGCCAGCAGTTCAATTCGAGACAGTGAAGCTTTCTTT.